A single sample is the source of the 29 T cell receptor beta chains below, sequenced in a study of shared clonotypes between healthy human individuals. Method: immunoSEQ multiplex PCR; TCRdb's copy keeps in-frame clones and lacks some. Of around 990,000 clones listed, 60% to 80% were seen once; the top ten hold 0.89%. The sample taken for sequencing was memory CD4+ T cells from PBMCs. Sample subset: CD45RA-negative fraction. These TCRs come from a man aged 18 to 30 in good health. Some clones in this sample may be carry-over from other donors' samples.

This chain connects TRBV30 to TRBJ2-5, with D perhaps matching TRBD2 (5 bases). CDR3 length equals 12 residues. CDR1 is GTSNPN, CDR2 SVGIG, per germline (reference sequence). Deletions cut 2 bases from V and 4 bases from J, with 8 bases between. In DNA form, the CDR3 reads TGTGCCTGGAGTCCTGAGGGAGAGACCCAGTACTTC. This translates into CAWSPEGETQYF.

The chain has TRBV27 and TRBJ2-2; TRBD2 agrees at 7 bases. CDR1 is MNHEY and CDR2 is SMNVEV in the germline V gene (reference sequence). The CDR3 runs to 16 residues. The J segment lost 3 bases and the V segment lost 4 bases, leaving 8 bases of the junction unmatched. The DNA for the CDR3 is TGTGCCAGCAGTTGGGGGGGGAGTAGGGACACCGGGGAGCTGTTTTTT. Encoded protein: CASSWGGSRDTGELFF.

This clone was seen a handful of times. For the CDR3, the DNA is TGTGCCAGCAGCACCTTAGCGGGAGGGCCAGATACGCAGTATTTT. Translating it yields CASSTLAGGPDTQYF. The V and J genes are TRBV9 and TRBJ2-3, with 11 bases fitting TRBD2. Germline trimming cut 4 bases from V and 4 bases from J; bases unmatched to any gene: 5. CDR3 length: 15 amino acids. Per the germline V gene, CDR1 is SGDLS and CDR2 is YYNGEE.

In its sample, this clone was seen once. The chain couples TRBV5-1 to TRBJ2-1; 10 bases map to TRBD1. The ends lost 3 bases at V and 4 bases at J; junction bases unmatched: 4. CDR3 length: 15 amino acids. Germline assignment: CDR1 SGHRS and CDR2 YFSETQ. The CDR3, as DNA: TGCGCCAGCAGCTCCGGGACAGGGGCTTACAATGAGCAGTTCTTC. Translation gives CASSSGTGAYNEQFF.

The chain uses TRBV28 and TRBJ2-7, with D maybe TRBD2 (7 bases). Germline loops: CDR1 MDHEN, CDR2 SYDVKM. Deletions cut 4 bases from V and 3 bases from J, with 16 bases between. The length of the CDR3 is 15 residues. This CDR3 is CASSSPRGGGYEQYF. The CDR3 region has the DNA TGTGCCAGCAGTTCCCCCCGAGGGGGGGGCTACGAGCAGTACTTC.

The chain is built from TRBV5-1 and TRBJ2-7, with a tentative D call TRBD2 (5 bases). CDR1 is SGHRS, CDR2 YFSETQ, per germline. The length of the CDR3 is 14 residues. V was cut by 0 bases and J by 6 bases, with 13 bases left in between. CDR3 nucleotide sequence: TGCGCCAGCAGCTTGGAACCCCGGGAAACCGAGCAGTACTTC. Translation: CASSLEPRETEQYF. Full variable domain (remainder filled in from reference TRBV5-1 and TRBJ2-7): KAGVTQTPRYLIKTRGQQVTLSCSPISGHRSVSWYQQTPGQGLQFLFEYFSETQRNKGNFPGRFSGRQFSNSRSEMNVSTLELGDSALYLCASSLEPRETEQYFGPGTRLTVT.

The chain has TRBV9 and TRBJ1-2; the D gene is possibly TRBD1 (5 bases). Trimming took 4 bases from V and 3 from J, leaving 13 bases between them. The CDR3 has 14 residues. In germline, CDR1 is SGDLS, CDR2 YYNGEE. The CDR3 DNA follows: TGTGCCAGCAGCTCCCCGGCCAGGGACTATGGCTACACCTTC. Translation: CASSSPARDYGYTF.

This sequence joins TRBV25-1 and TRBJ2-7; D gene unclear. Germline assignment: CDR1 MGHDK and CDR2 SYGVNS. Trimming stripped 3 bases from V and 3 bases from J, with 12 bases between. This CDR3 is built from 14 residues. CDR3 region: CASSDGPPGYEQYF. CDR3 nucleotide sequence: TGTGCCAGCAGTGACGGCCCGCCGGGCTACGAGCAGTACTTC.

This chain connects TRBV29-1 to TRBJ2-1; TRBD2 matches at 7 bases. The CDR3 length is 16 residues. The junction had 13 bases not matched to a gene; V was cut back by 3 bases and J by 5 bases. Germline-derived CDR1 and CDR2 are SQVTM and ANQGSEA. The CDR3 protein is CSVDGTTNGSDNEQFF. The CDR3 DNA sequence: TGCAGCGTTGACGGGACTACTAACGGTAGTGACAATGAGCAGTTCTTC.

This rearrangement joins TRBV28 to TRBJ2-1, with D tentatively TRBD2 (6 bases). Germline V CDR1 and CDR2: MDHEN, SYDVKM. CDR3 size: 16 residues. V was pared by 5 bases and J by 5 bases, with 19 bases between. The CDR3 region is CASSPHTGTGDNEQFF. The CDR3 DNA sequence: TGTGCCAGCAGTCCTCACACGGGGACGGGAGACAATGAGCAGTTCTTC.

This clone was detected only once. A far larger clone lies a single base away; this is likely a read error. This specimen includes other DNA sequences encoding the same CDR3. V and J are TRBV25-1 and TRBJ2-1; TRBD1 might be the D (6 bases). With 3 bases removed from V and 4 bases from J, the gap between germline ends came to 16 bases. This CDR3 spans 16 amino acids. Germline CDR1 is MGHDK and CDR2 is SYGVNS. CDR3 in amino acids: CASSEGAGGWYNEQFF. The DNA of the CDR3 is TGTGCCAGCAGTGAGGGGGCGGGCGGGTGGTACAATGAGCAGTTCTTC.

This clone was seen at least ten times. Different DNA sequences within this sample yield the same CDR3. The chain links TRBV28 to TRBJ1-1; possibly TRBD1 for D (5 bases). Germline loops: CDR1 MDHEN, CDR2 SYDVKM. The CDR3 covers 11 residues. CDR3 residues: CTTELNTEAFF. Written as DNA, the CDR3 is TGTACGACAGAATTGAACACTGAAGCTTTCTTT.

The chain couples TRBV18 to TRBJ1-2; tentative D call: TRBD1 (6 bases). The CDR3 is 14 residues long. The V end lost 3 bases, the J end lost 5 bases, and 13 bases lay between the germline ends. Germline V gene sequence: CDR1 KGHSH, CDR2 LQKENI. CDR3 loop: CASSPDRSRYGYTF. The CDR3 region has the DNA TGTGCCAGCTCACCTGACAGGAGTAGATATGGCTACACCTTC.

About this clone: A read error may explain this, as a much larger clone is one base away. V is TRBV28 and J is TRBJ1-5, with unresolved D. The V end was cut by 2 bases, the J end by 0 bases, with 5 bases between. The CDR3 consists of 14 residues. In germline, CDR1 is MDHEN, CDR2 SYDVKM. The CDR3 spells CASSLEYSNQPQHF. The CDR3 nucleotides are TGTGCCAGCAGTTTAGAATATAGCAATCAGCCCCAGCATTTT. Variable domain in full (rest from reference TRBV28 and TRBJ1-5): DVKVTQSSRYLVKRTGEKVFLECVQDMDHENMFWYRQDPGLGLRLIYFSYDVKMKEKGDIPEGYSVSREKKERFSLILESASTNQTSMYLCASSLEYSNQPQHFGDGTRLSIL.

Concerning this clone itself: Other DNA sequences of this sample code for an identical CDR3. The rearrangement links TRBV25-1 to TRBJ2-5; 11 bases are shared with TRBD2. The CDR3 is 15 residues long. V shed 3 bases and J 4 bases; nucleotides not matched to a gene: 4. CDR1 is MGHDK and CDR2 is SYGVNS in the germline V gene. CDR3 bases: TGTGCCAGCAGTGAGGTCACTAGCGGGAGAGAGACCCAGTACTTC. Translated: CASSEVTSGRETQYF. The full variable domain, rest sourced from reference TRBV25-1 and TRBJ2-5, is EADIYQTPRYLVIGTGKKITLECSQTMGHDKMYWYQQDPGMELHLIHYSYGVNSTEKGDLSSESTVSRIRTEHFPLTLESARPSHTSQYLCASSEVTSGRETQYFGPGTRLLVL.

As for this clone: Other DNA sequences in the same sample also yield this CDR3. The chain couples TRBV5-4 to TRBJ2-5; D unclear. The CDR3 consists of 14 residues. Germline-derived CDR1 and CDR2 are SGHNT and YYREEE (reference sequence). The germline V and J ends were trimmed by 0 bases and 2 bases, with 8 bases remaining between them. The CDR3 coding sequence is TGTGCCAGCAGCTTGGGGCAGAATCAAGAGACCCAGTACTTC. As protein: CASSLGQNQETQYF.

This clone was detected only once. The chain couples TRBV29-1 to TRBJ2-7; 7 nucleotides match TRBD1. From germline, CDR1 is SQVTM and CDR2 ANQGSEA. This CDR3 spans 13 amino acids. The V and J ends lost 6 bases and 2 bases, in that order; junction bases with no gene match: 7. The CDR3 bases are TGCAGCGTCAAGCCGACAGGGCCCTACGAGCAGTACTTC. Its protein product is CSVKPTGPYEQYF.

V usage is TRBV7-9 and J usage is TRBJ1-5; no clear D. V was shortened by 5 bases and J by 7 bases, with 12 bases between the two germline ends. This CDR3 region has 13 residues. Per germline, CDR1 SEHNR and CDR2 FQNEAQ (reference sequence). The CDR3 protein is CASSTQPGQPQHF. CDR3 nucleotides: TGTGCCAGCAGCACCCAGCCGGGACAGCCCCAGCATTTT.

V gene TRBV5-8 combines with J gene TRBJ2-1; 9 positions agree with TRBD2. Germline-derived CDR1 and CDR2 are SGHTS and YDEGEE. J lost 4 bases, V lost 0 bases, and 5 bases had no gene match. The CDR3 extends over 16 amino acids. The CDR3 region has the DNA TGTGCCAGCAGCTTGGGGCCTAGCGGGGTTTACAATGAGCAGTTCTTC. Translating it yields CASSLGPSGVYNEQFF.

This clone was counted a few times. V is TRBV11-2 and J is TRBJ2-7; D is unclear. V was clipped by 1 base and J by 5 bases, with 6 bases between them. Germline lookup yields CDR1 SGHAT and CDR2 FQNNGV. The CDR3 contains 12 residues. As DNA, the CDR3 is TGTGCCAGCAGCTTAGTAACCCACGAGCAGTACTTC. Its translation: CASSLVTHEQYF.

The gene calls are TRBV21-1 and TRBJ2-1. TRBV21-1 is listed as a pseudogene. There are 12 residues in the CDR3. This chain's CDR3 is CASSKWGRGEFF. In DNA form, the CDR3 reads TGTGCCAGCAGCAAATGGGGCAGAGGGGAGTTCTTC.

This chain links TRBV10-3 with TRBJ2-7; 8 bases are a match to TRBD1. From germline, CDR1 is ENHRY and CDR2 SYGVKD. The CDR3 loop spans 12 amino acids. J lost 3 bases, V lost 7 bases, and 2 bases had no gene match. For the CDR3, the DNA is TGTGCCATCAACGGACAGGGCTACGAGCAGTACTTC. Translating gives CAINGQGYEQYF.

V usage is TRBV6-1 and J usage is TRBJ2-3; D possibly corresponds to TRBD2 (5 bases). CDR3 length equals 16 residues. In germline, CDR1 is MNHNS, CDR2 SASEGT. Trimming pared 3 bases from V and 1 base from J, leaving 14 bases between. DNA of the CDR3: TGTGCCAGCAGTGAGTCTGCGGGCTGGGGCACAGATACGCAGTATTTT. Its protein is CASSESAGWGTDTQYF.

CDR3 in DNA: TGCGCCAGCAGCCAACTAGCGGGAGGGCAGGGCGAGCAGTACTTC. Translating gives CASSQLAGGQGEQYF. The rearrangement joins TRBV4-3 to TRBJ2-7; 12 bases map to TRBD2. The CDR3 runs to 15 residues. V shed 2 bases and J 6 bases; nucleotides not matched to a gene: 5. Germline assignment: CDR1 LGHNA and CDR2 YSLEER.

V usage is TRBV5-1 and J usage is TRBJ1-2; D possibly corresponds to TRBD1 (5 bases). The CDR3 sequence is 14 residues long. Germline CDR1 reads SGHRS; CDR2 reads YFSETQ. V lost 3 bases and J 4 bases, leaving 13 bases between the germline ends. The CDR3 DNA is TGCGCCAGCAGCTATGGGACCTTCGGCTATGGCTACACCTTC. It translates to CASSYGTFGYGYTF.

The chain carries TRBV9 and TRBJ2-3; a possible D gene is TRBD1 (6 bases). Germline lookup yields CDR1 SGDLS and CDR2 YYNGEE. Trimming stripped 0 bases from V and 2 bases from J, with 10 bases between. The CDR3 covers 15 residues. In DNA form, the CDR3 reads TGTGCCAGCAGCGTAGTAAAGGGGGACACAGATACGCAGTATTTT. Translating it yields CASSVVKGDTDTQYF.

CDR3 region: CASTNLGLGTGDYEQYF. As DNA, the CDR3 is TGTGCCAGCACCAACCTTGGACTCGGGACAGGGGACTACGAGCAGTACTTC. The chain has TRBV28 and TRBJ2-7; 10 bases are shared with TRBD1. The CDR3 runs 17 residues. J was trimmed by 3 bases and V by 7 bases; bases with no gene match: 15. Germline-derived CDR1 and CDR2 are MDHEN and SYDVKM.

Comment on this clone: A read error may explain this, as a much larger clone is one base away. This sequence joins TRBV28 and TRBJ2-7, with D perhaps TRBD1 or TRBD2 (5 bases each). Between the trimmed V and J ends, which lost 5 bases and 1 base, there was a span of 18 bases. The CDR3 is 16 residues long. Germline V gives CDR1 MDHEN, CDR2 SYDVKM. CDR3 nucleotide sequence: TGTGCCAGCAGTGCCAGCAGGGCTTCGGGGTCCTACGAGCAGTACTTC. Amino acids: CASSASRASGSYEQYF.

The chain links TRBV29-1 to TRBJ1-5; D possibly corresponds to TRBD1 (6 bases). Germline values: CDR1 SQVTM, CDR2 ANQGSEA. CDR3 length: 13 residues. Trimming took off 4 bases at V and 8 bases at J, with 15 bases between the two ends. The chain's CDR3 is CSVGARAGEPQHF. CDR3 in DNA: TGCAGCGTTGGGGCCCGTGCAGGGGAGCCCCAGCATTTT.